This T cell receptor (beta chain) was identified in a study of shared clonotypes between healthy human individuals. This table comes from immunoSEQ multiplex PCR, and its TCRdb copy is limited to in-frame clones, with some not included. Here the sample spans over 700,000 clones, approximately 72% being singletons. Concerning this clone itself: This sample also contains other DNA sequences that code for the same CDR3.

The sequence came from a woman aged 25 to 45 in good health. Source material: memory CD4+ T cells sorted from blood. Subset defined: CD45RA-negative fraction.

The chain's CDR3 is CASSDRTGGLYEQYF. The CDR3 DNA reads TGCGCCAGCAGCGACCGGACAGGGGGCCTATACGAGCAGTACTTC. This rearrangement joins TRBV5-1 to TRBJ2-7; 11 nucleotides line up with TRBD1. Germline values: CDR1 SGHRS, CDR2 YFSETQ. Trimming removed 4 bases from V and 4 bases from J; junction bases left unmatched: 7. The CDR3 contains 15 residues.